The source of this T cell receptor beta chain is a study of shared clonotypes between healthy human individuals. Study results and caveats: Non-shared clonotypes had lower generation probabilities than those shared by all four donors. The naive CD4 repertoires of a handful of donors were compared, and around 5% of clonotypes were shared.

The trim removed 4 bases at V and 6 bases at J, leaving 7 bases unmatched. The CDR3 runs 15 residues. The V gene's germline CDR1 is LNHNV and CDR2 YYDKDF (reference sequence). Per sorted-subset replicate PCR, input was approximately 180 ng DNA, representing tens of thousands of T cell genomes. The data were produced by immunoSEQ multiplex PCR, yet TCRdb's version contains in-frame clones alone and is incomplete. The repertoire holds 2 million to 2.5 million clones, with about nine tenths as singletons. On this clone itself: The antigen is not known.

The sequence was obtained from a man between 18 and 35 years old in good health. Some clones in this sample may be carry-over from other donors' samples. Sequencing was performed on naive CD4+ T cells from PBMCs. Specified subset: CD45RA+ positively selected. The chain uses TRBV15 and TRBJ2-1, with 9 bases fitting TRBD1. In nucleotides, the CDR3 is TGTGCCACCAGCACTGGGGACAGGGCCCTCAATGAGCAGTTCTTC. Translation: CATSTGDRALNEQFF.